This record covers a single T cell receptor beta chain. What it binds is unknown. The V gene lost 3 bases and the J gene lost 2 bases, with 11 bases spanning the gap. The CDR3 sequence is 14 residues long. CDR1 is SNHLY, CDR2 FYNNEI, per germline. These data are taken from a study of cytomegalovirus exposure and HLA in healthy donors. General study points: In vitro testing confirmed a few CMV-associated chains as specific for CMV antigens.

It was with 60 Vbeta and 13 Jbeta primers that the PCR ran. Clones were read by immunoSEQ multiplex PCR, and TCRdb kept only the in-frame ones, dropping some. The data hold approximately 150,000 clones, with about 74% observed a single time. The chain employs TRBV2 and TRBJ2-7, with D possibly matching TRBD1 (6 bases). The source material was PBMCs. This sequence was found in a man in his forties or fifties in good health and CMV-seropositive. CDR3 bases: TGTGCCAGCAGTGAGGAGGACAGTACCTACGAGCAGTACTTC. Protein: CASSEEDSTYEQYF.